This entry lists 7 T cell receptor beta chains sequenced from one sample in a study of shared clonotypes between healthy human individuals (dated by TCRdb to the early 2020s). Libraries were constructed by the immunoSEQ multiplex PCR assay. TCRdb holds this immuneACCESS table with in-frame rearrangements only. Some clones are missing; in checked studies, unresolved V genes explain under half, and the rest has no known cause. The sample profile shows about 1.5 million clones; 98% of them were found once. The ten largest clonotypes hold 0.45% of the sample. The sequenced sample was naive CD4+ T cells sorted from blood. The cell subset or site label for this specimen denotes: CD45RA+ positively selected. The receptors originated from a man aged 25-45 years in good health.

The chain recombines TRBV15 with TRBJ2-7; D perhaps matches TRBD2 (6 bases). Between the trimmed V and J ends, which lost 0 bases and 5 bases, there was a span of 17 bases. The germline V gene encodes CDR1 LNHNV and CDR2 YYDKDF (reference sequence). This CDR3 is 16 amino acids long. CDR3 in amino acids: CATSRDKGGRIDEQYF. The CDR3 DNA reads TGTGCCACCAGCAGAGATAAAGGAGGGAGGATTGACGAGCAGTACTTC.

This chain uses TRBV28 with TRBJ2-5; TRBD1 matches 7 bases. The V segment lost 8 bases and the J segment 0 bases; nucleotides outside the gene matches: 3. The CDR3 runs 13 residues. Germline CDR1 MDHEN, CDR2 SYDVKM. CDR3 coding DNA: TGTGCCAGCGGACAGGTTCACCAAGAGACCCAGTACTTC. Translation gives CASGQVHQETQYF.

The rearrangement joins TRBV10-3 to TRBJ2-3, with a possible D match to TRBD2 (6 bases). With 3 bases removed from V and 0 bases from J, the gap between germline ends came to 10 bases. This CDR3 has 15 amino acids. Germline CDR1 is ENHRY and CDR2 is SYGVKD. The CDR3 coding sequence is TGTGCCATCAGTGATGGCGGGAAAAGCACAGATACGCAGTATTTT. Protein: CAISDGGKSTDTQYF.

The gene calls are TRBV10-1 and TRBJ2-3, with TRBD1 as a possible D gene (5 bases). Trimming left V 4 bases short and J 8 bases short, with 16 bases between. This CDR3 region has 14 residues. CDR1 is WNHNN, CDR2 SYGVQD, per germline (reference sequence). CDR3 protein: CASSALGVAGTQYF. The CDR3 nucleotides are TGCGCCAGCAGTGCCCTAGGGGTCGCCGGTACGCAGTATTTT.

V usage is TRBV29-1 and J usage is TRBJ2-7, with D unclear. The CDR3 has 13 residues. With 5 bases removed from V and 0 bases from J, the gap between germline ends came to 11 bases. From germline, CDR1 is SQVTM and CDR2 ANQGSEA. CDR3 sequence reads: CSVRIGNSYEQYF. In nucleotides, the CDR3 is TGCAGCGTTCGTATAGGGAACTCCTACGAGCAGTACTTC.

This clone showed up just once. This rearrangement joins TRBV28 to TRBJ2-3; 9 bases fit TRBD1. V lost 5 bases to trimming and J lost 5 bases; unmatched junction nucleotides: 8. CDR1 and CDR2 (germline): MDHEN, SYDVKM. The CDR3 spans 15 residues. The CDR3 loop is CASSLPGQGKDTQYF. The CDR3 DNA sequence: TGTGCCAGCAGTCTGCCGGGACAGGGAAAAGATACGCAGTATTTT.

The rearrangement uses TRBV9 and TRBJ2-1; D uncertain. CDR1 is SGDLS and CDR2 is YYNGEE in the germline V gene. The V end lost 4 bases, the J end lost 6 bases, and 11 bases lay between the germline ends. This CDR3 contains 13 residues. CDR3 nucleotide sequence: TGTGCCAGCAGCAAAAGTGGATCCAATGAGCAGTTCTTC. This sequence encodes CASSKSGSNEQFF.